This TCR beta chain was obtained from a study of radiation and T cells in renal cell carcinoma. About the research overall: Nephrectomy followed 15 Gy stereotactic body radiation by 4 weeks.

V was cut by 2 bases and J by 0 bases, with 4 bases left in between. Germline lookup yields CDR1 SNHLY and CDR2 FYNNEI. The length of the CDR3 is 14 residues. A word on this clone: Its antigen remains unknown.

The data were produced by immunoSEQ multiplex PCR, yet TCRdb's version contains in-frame clones alone and is incomplete. The sample carries about 95,000 clones, 80% to 90% recorded once. Overall study results and limits: Top tumor clonotypes rose in blood 2 weeks post-radiation, then contracted.

Sample time point: baseline pretreatment blood. The treatment was: 15 Gy SBRT to primary tumor, nephrectomy 4 weeks later. The patient's renal cell carcinoma had clear cell pathology. The chain is built from TRBV2 and TRBJ2-2; D is unclear. Sequenced here: blood, sampled from a patient whose treatment included radiotherapy and nephrectomy. This receptor was identified in a man aged 50 to 59 with renal cell carcinoma. This chain's CDR3 is CASSERPNTGELFF. Here the CDR3 DNA reads TGTGCCAGCAGTGAAAGGCCGAACACCGGGGAGCTGTTTTTT.